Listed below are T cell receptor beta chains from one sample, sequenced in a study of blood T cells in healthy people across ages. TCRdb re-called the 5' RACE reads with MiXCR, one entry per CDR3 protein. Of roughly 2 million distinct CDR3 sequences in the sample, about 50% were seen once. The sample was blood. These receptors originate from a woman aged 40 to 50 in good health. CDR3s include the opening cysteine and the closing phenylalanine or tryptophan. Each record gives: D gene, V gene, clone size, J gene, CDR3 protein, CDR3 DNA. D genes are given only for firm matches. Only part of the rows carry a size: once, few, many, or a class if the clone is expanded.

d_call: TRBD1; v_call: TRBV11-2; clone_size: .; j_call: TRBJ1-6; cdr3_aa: CASSQTAGTGGSPLHF; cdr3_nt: TGTGCCAGCAGCCAAACTGCCGGGACAGGGGGTTCACCCCTCCACTTT
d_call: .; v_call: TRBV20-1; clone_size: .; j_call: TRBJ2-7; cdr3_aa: CSARSTGEQYF; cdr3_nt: TGCAGTGCTAGAAGCACGGGCGAGCAGTACTTC
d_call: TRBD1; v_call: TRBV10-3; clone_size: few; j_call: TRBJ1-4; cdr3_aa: CAISGGTAEGGKLFF; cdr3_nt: TGTGCCATCAGTGGGGGGACAGCCGAGGGAGGAAAACTGTTTTTT
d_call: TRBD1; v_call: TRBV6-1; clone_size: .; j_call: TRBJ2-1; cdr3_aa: CASSPFTGVFPNEQFF; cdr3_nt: TGTGCCAGCAGCCCATTTACAGGGGTTTTCCCCAATGAGCAGTTCTTC
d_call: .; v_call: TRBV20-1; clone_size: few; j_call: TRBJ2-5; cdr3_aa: CSARAIGRQSTQYF; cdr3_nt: TGCAGTGCTAGAGCGATAGGCCGTCAATCGACCCAGTACTTC
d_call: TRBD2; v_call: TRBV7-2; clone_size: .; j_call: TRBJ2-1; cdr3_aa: CASSQKSGGNEQFF; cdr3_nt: TGTGCCAGCAGCCAGAAGAGCGGGGGGAATGAGCAGTTCTTC
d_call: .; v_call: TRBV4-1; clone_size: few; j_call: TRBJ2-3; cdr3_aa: CASSQDPRFRDTQYF; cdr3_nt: TGCGCCAGCAGCCAAGATCCTAGATTCAGAGATACGCAGTATTTT
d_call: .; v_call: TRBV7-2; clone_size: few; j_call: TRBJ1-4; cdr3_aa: CASSLNQGGEKLFF; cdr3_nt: TGTGCCAGCAGCTTAAATCAGGGTGGAGAAAAACTGTTTTTT
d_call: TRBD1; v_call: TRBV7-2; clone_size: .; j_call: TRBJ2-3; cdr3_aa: CASSFPTGQGADTQYF; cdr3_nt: TGTGCCAGCAGCTTTCCAACCGGACAGGGCGCCGATACGCAGTATTTT
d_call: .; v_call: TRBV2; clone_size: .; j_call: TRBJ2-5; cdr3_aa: CASILSWGETQYF; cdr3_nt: TGTGCCAGCATCCTTAGCTGGGGAGAGACCCAGTACTTC
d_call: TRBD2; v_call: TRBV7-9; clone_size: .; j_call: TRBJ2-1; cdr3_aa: CASSLSGGINNEQFF; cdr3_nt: TGTGCCAGCAGTCTAAGCGGGGGGATAAACAATGAGCAGTTCTTC
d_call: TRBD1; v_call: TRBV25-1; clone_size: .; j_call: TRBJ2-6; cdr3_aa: CASSGLTGALYSGANVLTF; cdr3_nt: TGTGCCAGCAGTGGATTAACAGGGGCCCTCTACTCTGGGGCCAACGTCCTGACTTTC